What follows are 5 T cell receptor beta chains derived from one specimen sequenced in a study of neurological immune-mediated disorders. TCRdb used MiXCR to reprocess the 5' RACE reads, holding one entry per CDR3 protein. The sample holds more than 35,000 distinct CDR3 sequences; about a tenth are singletons and the top ten take roughly 7.1%. Sequenced: PBMCs. The origin of the receptors is a woman aged 25 to 39 with HTLV-1-associated myelopathy (HAM/TSP).

The sample holds many counts of this clonotype. This chain connects TRBV5-1 to TRBJ2-7, with D hard to call. The CDR3 extends over 15 amino acids. Looked up from germline, CDR1 is SGHRS and CDR2 is YFSETQ. The V end lost 1 base, the J end lost 2 bases, and 13 bases lay between the germline ends. CDR3 in DNA: TGCGCCAGCAGCTTGACAGTAGCATCGACCTACGAGCAGTACTTC. Translating it yields CASSLTVASTYEQYF.

In its sample, this clonotype was seen many times. In nucleotides, the CDR3 is TGTGCCAGCAGCGAGGGGGGGTTTGCAGATACGCAGTATTTT. Its translation: CASSEGGFADTQYF. The genes are TRBV3-1 and TRBJ2-3; TRBD2 might be the D (7 bases). Trimming took off 5 bases at V and 4 bases at J, with 13 bases between the two ends. CDR3 length: 14 residues. Germline lookup yields CDR1 LGHDT and CDR2 YNNKEL (reference sequence).

This chain links TRBV6-5 with TRBJ2-1; D is possibly TRBD2 (6 bases). The CDR3 is 13 residues long. Germline CDR1 and CDR2: MNHEY and SVGAGI. The ends were cut back, 6 bases at V and 3 bases at J, with 9 bases in the middle. The CDR3 spells CASSQTSYNEQFF. For the CDR3, the DNA is TGTGCCAGCAGCCAGACTAGCTACAATGAGCAGTTCTTC.

The rearrangement links TRBV5-1 to TRBJ1-2, with D uncertain. CDR1 and CDR2 (germline): SGHRS, YFSETQ. V lost 0 bases and J lost 8, with 14 bases in between. The CDR3 consists of 14 residues. The CDR3 protein is CASSLDAGSGGYTF. DNA for the CDR3: TGCGCCAGCAGCTTGGATGCGGGTTCGGGAGGCTACACCTTC.

The genes are TRBV20-1 and TRBJ2-1, with 11 nucleotides matching TRBD2. Trimming took 5 bases from V and 8 from J; bases not matched to a gene: 14. CDR3 size: 16 residues. The V gene's germline CDR1 is DFQATT and CDR2 SNEGSKA (reference sequence). The CDR3 DNA reads TGCAGTGCTTGGCCCGCCATAGCGGGGGGGGTGGATGAGCAGTTCTTC. Translating gives CSAWPAIAGGVDEQFF.